This T cell receptor beta chain was identified in a study of CD8+ T cells in alopecia areata. This clone was seen more than once but under ten times. As yet, its antigen is unknown. V trimming: 5 bases; J trimming: 12 bases; junction bases outside the gene matches: 10. CDR3 length: 15 residues. Germline V gene sequence: CDR1 MDHEN, CDR2 SYDVKM. Isolated RNA was reverse transcribed into cDNA used as the sequencing template. TCRdb keeps only in-frame clones here, not all; method: immunoSEQ multiplex PCR. The sample has about 110,000 clones, approximately 61% seen once. Collection of lesional scalp punch biopsies and peripheral blood was performed in alopecia areata patients. Starting from PBMCs, sorting isolated CD4+ and CD8+ T cells. Overall study results and limits: Sequencing of scalp tissue also captures the resident alphabeta T cells of normal skin. An increase in clonality over normal scalp was evident in lesional scalp, especially alopecia totalis/universalis.

The chain combines TRBV28 with TRBJ2-1, with TRBD2 identical over 13 bases. The clonotype comes from a human donor with alopecia areata. Specimen: NKG2D-low CD8+ T cells sorted from blood. The CDR3 coding sequence is TGTGCCAGCAGTCATAGGACTAGCGGGAGTCTAGTGCAGTTCTTC. It specifies CASSHRTSGSLVQFF.